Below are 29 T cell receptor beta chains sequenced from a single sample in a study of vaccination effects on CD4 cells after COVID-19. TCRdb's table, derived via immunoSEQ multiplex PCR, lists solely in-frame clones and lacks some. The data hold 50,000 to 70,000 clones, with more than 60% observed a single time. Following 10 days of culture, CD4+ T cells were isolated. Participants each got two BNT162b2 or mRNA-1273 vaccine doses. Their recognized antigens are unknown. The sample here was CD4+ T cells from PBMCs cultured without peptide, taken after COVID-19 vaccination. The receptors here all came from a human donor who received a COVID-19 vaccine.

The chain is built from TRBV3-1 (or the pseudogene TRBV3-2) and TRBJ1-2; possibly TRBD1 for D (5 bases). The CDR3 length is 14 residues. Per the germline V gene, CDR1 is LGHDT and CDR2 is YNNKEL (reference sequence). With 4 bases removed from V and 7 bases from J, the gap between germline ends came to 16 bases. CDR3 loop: CASSPRRSGGGYTF. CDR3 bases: TGTGCCAGCAGCCCCCGCCGGTCGGGGGGTGGCTACACCTTC.

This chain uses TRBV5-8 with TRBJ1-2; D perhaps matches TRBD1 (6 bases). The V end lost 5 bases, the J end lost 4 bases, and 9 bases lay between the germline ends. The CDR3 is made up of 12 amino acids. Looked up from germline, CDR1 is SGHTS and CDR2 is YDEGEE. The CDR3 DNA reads TGTGCCAGCAGTCGGACAGTCTATGGCTACACCTTC. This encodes CASSRTVYGYTF.

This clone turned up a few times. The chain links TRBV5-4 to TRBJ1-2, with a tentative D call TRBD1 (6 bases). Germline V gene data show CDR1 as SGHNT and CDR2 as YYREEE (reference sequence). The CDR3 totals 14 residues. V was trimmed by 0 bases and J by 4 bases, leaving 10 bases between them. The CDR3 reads CASSLEQGFYGYTF. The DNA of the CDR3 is TGTGCCAGCAGCTTGGAACAGGGCTTCTATGGCTACACCTTC.

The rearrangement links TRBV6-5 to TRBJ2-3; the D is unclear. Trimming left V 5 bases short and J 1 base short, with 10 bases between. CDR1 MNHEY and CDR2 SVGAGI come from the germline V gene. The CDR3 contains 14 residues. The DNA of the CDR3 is TGTGCCAGCAGTAGACCCTCGGGCACAGATACGCAGTATTTT. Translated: CASSRPSGTDTQYF.

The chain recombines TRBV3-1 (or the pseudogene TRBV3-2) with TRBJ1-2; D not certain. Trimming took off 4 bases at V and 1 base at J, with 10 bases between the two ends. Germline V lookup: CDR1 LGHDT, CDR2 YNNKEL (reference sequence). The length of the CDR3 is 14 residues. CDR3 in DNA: TGTGCCAGCAGCCTCGAAGGGATTAACTATGGCTACACCTTC. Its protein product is CASSLEGINYGYTF.

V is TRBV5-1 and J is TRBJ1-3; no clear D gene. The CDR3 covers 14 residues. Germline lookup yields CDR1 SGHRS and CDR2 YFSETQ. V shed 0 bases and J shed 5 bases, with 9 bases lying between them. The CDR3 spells CASSLGNTRNTIYF. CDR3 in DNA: TGCGCCAGCAGCTTGGGAAACACCCGAAACACCATATATTTT. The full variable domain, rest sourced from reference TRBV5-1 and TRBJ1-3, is KAGVTQTPRYLIKTRGQQVTLSCSPISGHRSVSWYQQTPGQGLQFLFEYFSETQRNKGNFPGRFSGRQFSNSRSEMNVSTLELGDSALYLCASSLGNTRNTIYFGEGSWLTVV.

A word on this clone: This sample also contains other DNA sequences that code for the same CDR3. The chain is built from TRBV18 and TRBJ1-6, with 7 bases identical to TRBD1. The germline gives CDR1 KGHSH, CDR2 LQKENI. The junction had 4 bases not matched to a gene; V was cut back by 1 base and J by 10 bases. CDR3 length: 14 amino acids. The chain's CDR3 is CASSPQGANSPLHF. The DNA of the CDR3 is TGTGCCAGCTCACCACAGGGGGCGAACTCACCCCTCCACTTT.

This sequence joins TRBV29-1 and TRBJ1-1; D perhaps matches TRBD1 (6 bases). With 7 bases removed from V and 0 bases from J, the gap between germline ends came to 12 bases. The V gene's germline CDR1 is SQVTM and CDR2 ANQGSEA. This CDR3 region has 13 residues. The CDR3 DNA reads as TGCAGCGGCCGGACAGCCCTGAACACTGAAGCTTTCTTT. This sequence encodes CSGRTALNTEAFF.

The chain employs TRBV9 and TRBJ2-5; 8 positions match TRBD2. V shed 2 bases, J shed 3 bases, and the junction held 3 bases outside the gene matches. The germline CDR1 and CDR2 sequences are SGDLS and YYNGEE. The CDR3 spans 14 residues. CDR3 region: CASSVSLAEETQYF. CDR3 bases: TGTGCCAGCAGCGTGTCACTAGCGGAAGAGACCCAGTACTTC.

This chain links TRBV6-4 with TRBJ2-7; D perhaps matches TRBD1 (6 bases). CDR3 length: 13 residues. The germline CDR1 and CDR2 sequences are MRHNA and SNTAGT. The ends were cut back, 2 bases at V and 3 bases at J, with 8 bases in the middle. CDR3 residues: CASSDRGIYEQYV. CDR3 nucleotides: TGTGCCAGCAGTGACAGGGGGATCTACGAGCAGTACGTC.

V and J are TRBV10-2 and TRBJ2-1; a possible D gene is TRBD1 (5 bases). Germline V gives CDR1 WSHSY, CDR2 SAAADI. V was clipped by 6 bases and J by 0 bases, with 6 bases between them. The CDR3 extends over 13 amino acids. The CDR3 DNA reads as TGCGCCAGCAGACAGGTCTCCTACAATGAGCAGTTCTTC. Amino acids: CASRQVSYNEQFF.

CDR3 loop: CASSYSTGANSPLHF. The CDR3 bases are TGTGCCAGCAGTTACTCGACAGGGGCGAATTCACCCCTCCACTTT. V usage is TRBV6-5 and J usage is TRBJ1-6, with 8 bases identical to TRBD1. The CDR3 runs 15 residues. The junction had 2 bases not matched to a gene; V was cut back by 0 bases and J by 7 bases. The germline CDR1 and CDR2 sequences are MNHEY and SVGAGI.

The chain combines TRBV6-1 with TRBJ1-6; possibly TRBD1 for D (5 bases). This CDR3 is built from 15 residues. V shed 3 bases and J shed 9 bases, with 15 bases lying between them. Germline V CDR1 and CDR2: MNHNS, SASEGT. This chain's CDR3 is CASSDPPQGSSPLHF. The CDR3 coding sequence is TGTGCCAGCAGTGACCCTCCCCAGGGTAGTTCACCCCTCCACTTT.

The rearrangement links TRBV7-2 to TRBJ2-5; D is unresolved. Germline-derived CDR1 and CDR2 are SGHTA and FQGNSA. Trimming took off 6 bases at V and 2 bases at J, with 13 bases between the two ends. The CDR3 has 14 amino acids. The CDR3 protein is CASSPSAAQETQYF. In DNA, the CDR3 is TGTGCCAGCAGTCCATCCGCAGCACAAGAGACCCAGTACTTC.

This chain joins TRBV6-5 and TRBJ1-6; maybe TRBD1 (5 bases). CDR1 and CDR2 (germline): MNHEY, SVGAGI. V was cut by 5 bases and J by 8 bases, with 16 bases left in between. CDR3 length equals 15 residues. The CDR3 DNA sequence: TGTGCCAGCAGTAGGAACAGGCTGGGCGATTCACCCCTCCACTTT. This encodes CASSRNRLGDSPLHF.

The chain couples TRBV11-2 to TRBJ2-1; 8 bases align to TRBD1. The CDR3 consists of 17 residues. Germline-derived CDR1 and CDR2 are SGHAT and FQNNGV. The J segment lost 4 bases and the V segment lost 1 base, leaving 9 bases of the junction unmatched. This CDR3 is CASSLAPPGGQYNEQFF. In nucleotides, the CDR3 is TGTGCCAGCAGCTTAGCCCCTCCAGGGGGCCAATACAATGAGCAGTTCTTC.

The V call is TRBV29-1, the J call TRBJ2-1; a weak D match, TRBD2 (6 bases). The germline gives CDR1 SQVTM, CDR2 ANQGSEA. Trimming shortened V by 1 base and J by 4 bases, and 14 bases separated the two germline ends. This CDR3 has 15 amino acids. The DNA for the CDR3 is TGCAGCGTTGAAGCGGGGAGGCGCCGATACAATGAGCAGTTCTTC. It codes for CSVEAGRRRYNEQFF.

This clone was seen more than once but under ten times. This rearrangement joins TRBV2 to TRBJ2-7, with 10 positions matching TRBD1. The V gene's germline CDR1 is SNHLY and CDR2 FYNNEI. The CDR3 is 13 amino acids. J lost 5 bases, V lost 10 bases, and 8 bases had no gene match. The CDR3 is CANPMDRGDEQYV. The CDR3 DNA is TGTGCCAACCCGATGGACAGGGGGGACGAGCAGTACGTC.

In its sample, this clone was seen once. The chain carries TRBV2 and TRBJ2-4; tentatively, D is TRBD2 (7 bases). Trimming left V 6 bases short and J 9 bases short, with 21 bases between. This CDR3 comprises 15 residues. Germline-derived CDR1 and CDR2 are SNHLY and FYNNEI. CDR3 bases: TGTGCCAGCAGCCCAATGGGGGCAGGGAGGGCCATTCAGTACTTC. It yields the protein CASSPMGAGRAIQYF.

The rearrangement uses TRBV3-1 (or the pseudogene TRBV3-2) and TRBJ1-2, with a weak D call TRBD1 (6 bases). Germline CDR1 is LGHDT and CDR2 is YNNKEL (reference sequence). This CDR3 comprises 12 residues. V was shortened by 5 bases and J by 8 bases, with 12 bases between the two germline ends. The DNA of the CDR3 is TGTGCCAGCAGCAGGGGGGAAGGGGGCTACACCTTC. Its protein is CASSRGEGGYTF.

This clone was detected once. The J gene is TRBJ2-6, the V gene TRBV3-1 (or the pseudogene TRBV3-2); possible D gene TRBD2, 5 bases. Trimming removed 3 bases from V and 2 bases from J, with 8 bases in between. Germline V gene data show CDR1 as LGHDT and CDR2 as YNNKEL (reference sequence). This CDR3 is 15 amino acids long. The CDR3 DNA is TGTGCCAGCAGCCACCGGGGTACTGGGGCCAACGTCCTGACTTTC. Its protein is CASSHRGTGANVLTF.

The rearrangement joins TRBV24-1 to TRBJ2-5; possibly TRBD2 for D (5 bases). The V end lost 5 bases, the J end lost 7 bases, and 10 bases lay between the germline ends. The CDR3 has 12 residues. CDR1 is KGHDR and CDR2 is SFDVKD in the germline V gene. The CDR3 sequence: CATSGAEGTQYF. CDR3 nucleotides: TGTGCCACCAGTGGGGCAGAGGGGACCCAGTACTTC.

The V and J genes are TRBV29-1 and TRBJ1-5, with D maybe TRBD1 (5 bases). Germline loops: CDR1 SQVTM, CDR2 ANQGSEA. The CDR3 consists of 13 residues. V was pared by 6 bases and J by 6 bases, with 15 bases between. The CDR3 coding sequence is TGCAGCGTGGTCAGGGAGATGGGTCAGCCCCAGCATTTT. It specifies CSVVREMGQPQHF.

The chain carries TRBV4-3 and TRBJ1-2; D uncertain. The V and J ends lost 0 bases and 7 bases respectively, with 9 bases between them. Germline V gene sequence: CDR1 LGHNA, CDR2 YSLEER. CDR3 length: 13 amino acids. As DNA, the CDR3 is TGCGCCAGCAGCCAAGAACTGAGCGGTGGCTACACCTTC. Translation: CASSQELSGGYTF.

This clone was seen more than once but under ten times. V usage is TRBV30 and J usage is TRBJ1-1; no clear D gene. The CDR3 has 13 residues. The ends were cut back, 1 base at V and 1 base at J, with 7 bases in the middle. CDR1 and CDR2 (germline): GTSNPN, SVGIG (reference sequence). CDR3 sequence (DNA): TGTGCCTGGAGTGGACAAGGGAACACTGAAGCTTTCTTT. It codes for CAWSGQGNTEAFF.

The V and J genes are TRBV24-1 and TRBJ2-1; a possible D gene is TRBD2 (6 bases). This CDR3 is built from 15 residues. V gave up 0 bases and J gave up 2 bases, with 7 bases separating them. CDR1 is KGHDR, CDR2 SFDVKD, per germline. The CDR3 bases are TGTGCCACCAGTGATTTGGGGGGGACCTACAATGAGCAGTTCTTC. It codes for CATSDLGGTYNEQFF.

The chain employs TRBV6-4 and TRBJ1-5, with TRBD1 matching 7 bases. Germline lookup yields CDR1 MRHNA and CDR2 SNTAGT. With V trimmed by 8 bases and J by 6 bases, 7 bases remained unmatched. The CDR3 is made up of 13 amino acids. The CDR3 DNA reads TGTGCCAGCTCGAGGGGGCAAGGTCAGCCCCAGCATTTT. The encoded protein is CASSRGQGQPQHF.

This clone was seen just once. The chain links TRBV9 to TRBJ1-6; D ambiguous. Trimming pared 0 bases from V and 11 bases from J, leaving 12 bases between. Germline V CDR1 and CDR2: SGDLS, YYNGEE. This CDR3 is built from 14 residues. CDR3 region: CASSVGVGKPPLHF. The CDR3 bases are TGTGCCAGCAGCGTAGGGGTAGGGAAGCCACCCCTCCACTTT.

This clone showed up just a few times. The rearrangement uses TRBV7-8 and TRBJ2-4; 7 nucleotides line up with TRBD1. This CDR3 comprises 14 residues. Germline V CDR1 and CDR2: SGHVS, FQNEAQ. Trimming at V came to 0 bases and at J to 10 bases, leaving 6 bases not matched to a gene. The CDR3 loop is CASSLARQGQIQYF. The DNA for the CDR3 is TGTGCCAGCAGCTTAGCGAGACAGGGTCAGATTCAGTACTTC.